This T cell receptor (beta chain) comes out of a study of T cell responses to AZD1222 COVID-19 vaccine. Details on this clone: Antigen unknown.

This CDR3 has 16 amino acids. V gave up 0 bases and J gave up 2 bases, with 13 bases separating them. Germline V CDR1 and CDR2: SGHVS, FQNEAQ. The study, taken as a whole, reports: AZD1222 recipients seropositive at baseline numbered only six or seven. Repertoire sampling happened only post peak T cell response. Spike-specific TCR breadth and depth went up after people got two AZD1222 doses.

Method: immunoSEQ multiplex PCR; TCRdb's copy keeps in-frame clones and lacks some. The sample includes approximately 180,000 clones, around nine tenths seen only once; the top ten take more than 25%. The sequencing here drew on peripheral blood, taken 28 days after the second AZD1222 dose. This clonotype was sampled from an adult who received the AZD1222 COVID-19 vaccine. The chain carries TRBV7-8 and TRBJ1-1, with TRBD1 as a possible D gene (6 bases). The CDR3 nucleotides read TGTGCCAGCAGCTTAGCGGGGGCGCGGGGAAACACTGAAGCTTTCTTT. This sequence encodes CASSLAGARGNTEAFF.